These 13 T cell receptor beta chains share one sample of origin, sequenced in a study of T-cell reconstitution after alpha-beta-depleted transplantation in children listed by TCRdb under 2016. The meaning of the sample's treatment or condition label: allogeneic hematopoietic cell transplantation with graft depleted of TCRalphabeta T cells and CD19 B cells. Receptors were amplified or captured by PCR. Instrument used: Illumina HiSeq 2500. TCR libraries were prepared with molecular barcoding, using unique molecular identifiers to normalize TCRbeta repertoire quantification. TCRdb applied fastp at Q25 and MiXCR to the public reads, then kept only in-frame beta chains. Rows with one shared CDR3 protein collapse into an entry with the most common genes and DNA. In all, the sample holds a few hundred thousand distinct CDR3 sequences, and roughly 11% of those were seen once. The ten most abundant clones make up 28% of the sample.

Source: PBMCs, taken before TCRalphabeta/CD19-depleted stem cell transplant. These receptors were collected from a child under three years old with acute myeloid leukemia, due to receive a stem cell transplant.

This clonotype showed up just a few times. The chain combines TRBV20-1 with TRBJ2-5; D ambiguous. Germline CDR1 is DFQATT and CDR2 is SNEGSKA (reference sequence). CDR3 length equals 13 residues. V lost 6 bases, J lost 7 bases, and 18 bases lay in between. CDR3 loop: CSATPTILRTQYF. The CDR3 bases are TGCAGTGCCACACCCACGATCCTTCGGACCCAGTACTTC.

This clonotype was recorded many times. The J gene is TRBJ2-3, the V gene TRBV29-1; 8 nucleotides match TRBD2. The V gene end was trimmed by 7 bases and the J gene end by 6 bases; junction bases not matched to a gene: 12. CDR3 length: 14 residues. Germline-derived CDR1 and CDR2 are SQVTM and ANQGSEA. CDR3 in DNA: TGCAGCGACAACACAGCGGGAGAGGGGGATACGCAGTATTTT. Translation gives CSDNTAGEGDTQYF.

This clonotype was seen at least ten times. The chain couples TRBV20-1 to TRBJ2-7, with D perhaps given as TRBD1 or TRBD2 (5 bases each). Germline CDR1 is DFQATT and CDR2 is SNEGSKA (reference sequence). The V and J ends lost 8 bases and 3 bases respectively, with 11 bases between them. The length of the CDR3 is 11 residues. CDR3 nucleotides: TGCAGTATGGGGACCCACTACGAGCAGTACTTC. It encodes CSMGTHYEQYF.

This clonotype was found many times. CDR3 sequence reads: CASSPARTGWEKLFF. The CDR3 DNA is TGTGCCAGCAGCCCAGCTAGGACAGGGTGGGAAAAACTGTTTTTT. The chain carries TRBV7-8 and TRBJ1-4; 8 bases are shared with TRBD1. V was pared by 5 bases and J by 8 bases, with 10 bases of the junction left unmatched. This CDR3 contains 15 residues. Germline V gene sequence: CDR1 SGHVS, CDR2 FQNEAQ.

This clonotype was seen ten or more times. The chain couples TRBV15 to TRBJ2-6; D gene unclear. The CDR3 contains 16 residues. Germline lookup yields CDR1 LNHNV and CDR2 YYDKDF (reference sequence). V was shortened by 5 bases and J by 0 bases, with 11 bases between the two germline ends. CDR3 DNA sequence: TGTGCCACCAGCCCCCCCCGCTCCTCTGGGGCCAACGTCCTGACTTTC. It specifies CATSPPRSSGANVLTF.

The table lists this clonotype with many counts. This chain joins TRBV25-1 and TRBJ2-7; D unresolved. The length of the CDR3 is 10 residues. With 3 bases removed from V and 5 bases from J, the gap between germline ends came to 2 bases. The germline V gene has CDR1 MGHDK and CDR2 SYGVNS. CDR3 in amino acids: CASSEDEQYF. CDR3 coding DNA: TGTGCCAGCAGTGAGGACGAGCAGTACTTC.

This clonotype was counted between two and nine times. This sequence joins TRBV6-2 or TRBV6-3 and TRBJ2-5; no definite D call. Germline V lookup: CDR1 MNHEY, CDR2 SVGEGT. Trimming cost V 5 bases and J 13 bases, with 5 bases left between them. The CDR3 spans 8 residues. CDR3 region: CASSLGYF. CDR3 coding DNA: TGTGCCAGCAGTCTCGGGTACTTC.

This clonotype has a count of ten or more. The chain combines TRBV12-3 or TRBV12-4 with TRBJ1-5, with D uncertain. V was trimmed by 6 bases and J by 7 bases, leaving 16 bases between them. The CDR3 extends over 14 amino acids. CDR3 residues: CASSPGISEQPQHF. CDR3 sequence (DNA): TGTGCCAGCAGCCCTGGGATCTCGGAGCAGCCCCAGCATTTT.

This clonotype was seen ten or more times. This sequence joins TRBV7-2 and TRBJ1-5, with D possibly TRBD1 on 5 matching bases. There are 12 residues in the CDR3. Per the germline V gene, CDR1 is SGHTA and CDR2 is FQGNSA. The V and J ends lost 1 base and 15 bases respectively, with 13 bases between them. The CDR3 spells CASSLEGRVRHF. CDR3 bases: TGTGCCAGCAGCTTAGAGGGGAGGGTTCGGCATTTT.

In this sample, this clonotype turned up many times. The rearrangement uses TRBV10-3 and TRBJ1-1; 9 nucleotides match TRBD1. This CDR3 contains 14 residues. Germline CDR1 and CDR2: ENHRY and SYGVKD. J lost 7 bases, V lost 5 bases, and 8 bases had no gene match. The CDR3 sequence is CAISSGQGVIEAFF. The CDR3 DNA is TGTGCCATCAGTTCGGGACAGGGAGTCATTGAAGCTTTCTTT.

The sample holds many counts of this clonotype. The genes are TRBV24-1 and TRBJ2-1; 9 bases are a match to TRBD1. Germline V gives CDR1 KGHDR, CDR2 SFDVKD. J was trimmed by 5 bases and V by 2 bases; bases with no gene match: 6. The CDR3 is made up of 16 amino acids. The CDR3 bases are TGTGCCACCAGTGATTCCCGGGACAGGGTGGACAATGAGCAGTTCTTC. This sequence encodes CATSDSRDRVDNEQFF.

This clonotype was recorded at least ten times. J is TRBJ2-3 and V is TRBV19; 12 bases are shared with TRBD2. Trimming cost V 3 bases and J 2 bases; bases outside gene matches: 3. CDR1 and CDR2 (germline): LNHDA, SQIVND (reference sequence). This CDR3 is built from 16 residues. Here the CDR3 DNA reads TGTGCCAGTAGTATCCTAGCGGGAGGGCCCACAGATACGCAGTATTTT. It specifies CASSILAGGPTDTQYF.

This clonotype was observed at least ten times. The V and J genes are TRBV7-9 and TRBJ1-1, with D perhaps TRBD1 (5 bases). The germline V gene encodes CDR1 SEHNR and CDR2 FQNEAQ (reference sequence). Deletions cut 4 bases from V and 4 bases from J, with 10 bases between. The CDR3 is 13 amino acids. As DNA, the CDR3 is TGTGCCAGCAGCTCCGACAGATCCACTGAAGCTTTCTTT. Encoded protein: CASSSDRSTEAFF.